The 10 T cell receptor beta chains in this list originate from one sample, sequenced in a study of cytomegalovirus exposure and HLA in healthy donors. Repertoires were generated with immunoSEQ multiplex PCR, while TCRdb's copy carries only in-frame clones and drops some. The sample lists about 140,000 clones, 88% occurring once. Source material: PBMCs. These receptors came from a woman between 18 and 29 years old in good health and CMV-seropositive.

This rearrangement joins TRBV5-1 to TRBJ2-7; 10 bases agree with TRBD2. Germline CDR1 SGHRS, CDR2 YFSETQ. The CDR3 loop spans 17 amino acids. With 3 bases clipped from V and 6 bases from J, the junction kept 15 bases outside the gene matches. The CDR3 region has the DNA TGCGCCAGCAGCTCACGCCCTCTGAGACTAGCGGGTAGCGAGCAGTACTTC. It translates to CASSSRPLRLAGSEQYF. Drawing the rest from reference TRBV5-1 and TRBJ2-7, the complete variable domain is KAGVTQTPRYLIKTRGQQVTLSCSPISGHRSVSWYQQTPGQGLQFLFEYFSETQRNKGNFPGRFSGRQFSNSRSEMNVSTLELGDSALYLCASSSRPLRLAGSEQYFGPGTRLTVT.

The V gene is TRBV5-1, the J gene TRBJ2-1; 10 bases agree with TRBD2. This CDR3 comprises 15 residues. J gave up 6 bases and V 5 bases, and 8 bases lay outside the gene matches. The germline gives CDR1 SGHRS, CDR2 YFSETQ. CDR3 protein: CASRLSGRASNEQFF. The CDR3 nucleotides read TGCGCCAGCAGACTGAGCGGGAGGGCTTCCAATGAGCAGTTCTTC. Together with reference TRBV5-1 and TRBJ2-1, the CDR3 gives the full variable domain: KAGVTQTPRYLIKTRGQQVTLSCSPISGHRSVSWYQQTPGQGLQFLFEYFSETQRNKGNFPGRFSGRQFSNSRSEMNVSTLELGDSALYLCASRLSGRASNEQFFGPGTRLTVL.

This rearrangement joins TRBV6-1 to TRBJ1-1; D gene uncertain. The CDR3 is 13 residues long. Germline CDR1 and CDR2: MNHNS and SASEGT. With 8 bases removed from V and 1 base from J, the gap between germline ends came to 11 bases. The CDR3 nucleotides are TGTGCCAGCTCAGCAGGCCGGAACACTGAAGCTTTCTTT. Residues: CASSAGRNTEAFF.

The J gene is TRBJ1-5, the V gene TRBV15, with D possibly matching TRBD1 (5 bases). V was shortened by 0 bases and J by 5 bases, with 8 bases between the two germline ends. CDR1 LNHNV and CDR2 YYDKDF come from the germline V gene (reference sequence). The CDR3 extends over 14 amino acids. This CDR3 is CATSRDLGDQPQHF. DNA for the CDR3: TGTGCCACCAGCAGAGATCTAGGGGATCAGCCCCAGCATTTT.

The chain couples TRBV7-3 to TRBJ1-2; TRBD1 is a possible D gene (6 bases). Trimming left V 5 bases short and J 4 bases short, with 17 bases between. Per germline, CDR1 SGHTA and CDR2 FQGTGA. CDR3 length: 15 amino acids. Here the CDR3 reads CASSPEQGSPYGYTF. Written as DNA, the CDR3 is TGTGCCAGCAGCCCCGAACAGGGTTCCCCCTATGGCTACACCTTC. Variable domain in full (rest from reference TRBV7-3 and TRBJ1-2): GAGVSQTPSNKVTEKGKYVELRCDPISGHTALYWYRQSLGQGPEFLIYFQGTGAADDSGLPNDRFFAVRPEGSVSTLKIQRTERGDSAVYLCASSPEQGSPYGYTFGSGTRLTVV.

V usage is TRBV10-3 and J usage is TRBJ2-7; TRBD2 matches 8 bases. CDR3 size: 14 residues. CDR1 ENHRY and CDR2 SYGVKD come from the germline V gene. Germline trimming cut 10 bases from V and 0 bases from J; bases unmatched to any gene: 8. In nucleotides, the CDR3 is TGTGCCACAAAGCGGGAGCTGAGCTCCTACGAGCAGTACTTC. It codes for CATKRELSSYEQYF.

This chain connects TRBV5-1 to TRBJ2-3; 8 bases agree with TRBD2. CDR1 is SGHRS and CDR2 is YFSETQ in the germline V gene. After removal of 4 bases from V and 4 bases from J, the junction contained 14 bases not matched to a gene. The CDR3 runs to 17 residues. CDR3 nucleotides: TGCGCCAGCAGCCGGGGGAGCGGGAGTAGGGCGTCAGATACGCAGTATTTT. It specifies CASSRGSGSRASDTQYF.

The rearrangement joins TRBV18 to TRBJ2-4; 10 nucleotides match TRBD2. CDR3 length: 18 residues. Germline lookup yields CDR1 KGHSH and CDR2 LQKENI. V shed 6 bases and J 0 bases; nucleotides not matched to a gene: 11. CDR3 DNA sequence: TGTGCCAGCTCCCTGAGGCAGACTAGCGGGCTAGCCAAAAACATTCAGTACTTC. The encoded protein is CASSLRQTSGLAKNIQYF.

The chain combines TRBV28 with TRBJ1-2; D gene unclear. V was pared by 3 bases and J by 6 bases, with 11 bases between. This CDR3 comprises 13 residues. Germline CDR1 is MDHEN and CDR2 is SYDVKM. CDR3 amino acids: CASSFPSLDGYTF. The CDR3 DNA sequence: TGTGCCAGCAGTTTTCCGTCGTTAGATGGCTACACCTTC.

This clone was detected a few times. V is TRBV2 and J is TRBJ2-1; 9 positions match TRBD1. Unmatched junction bases numbered 4, after V lost 4 bases and J lost 9 bases. Germline V gene data show CDR1 as SNHLY and CDR2 as FYNNEI. CDR3 length: 13 amino acids. CDR3 amino acids: CASSGDRDLEQFF. The CDR3 nucleotides read TGTGCCAGCAGTGGGGACAGGGACCTTGAGCAGTTCTTC.